This T cell receptor beta chain comes out of a study of identical twins (dated by TCRdb to the mid-2010s). Context from the whole study: To test whether fetal clonotypes persist, this study deep-sequenced TCR alpha and beta repertoires from monozygotic twins, from unrelated adults of various ages, and from cord blood. Replicate twin experiments were performed at different times using different library preparation protocols to rule out contamination. The paper's findings and limits, for the study overall: Fewer insertions were carried by abundant cord blood beta clonotypes, a similar but weaker trend appeared in young adult naive repertoires, and no such trend appeared in memory repertoires. Because the same donors could not be followed over many years, the conclusions depended on cross-sectional statistical analysis. Compared with coincidental sharing between unrelated individuals, an excess of low generation-probability sequences was observed among out-of-frame TCR alpha sequences shared between twins. Zero-insertion analyses could be partly confounded by invariant T cells such as MAIT and iNKT, although diverse VJ usage argued against such confounding for most clonotypes. A weaker excess of twin sharing was found in beta out-of-frame sequences because the signal-to-noise ratio was lowered by fewer shared sequences. In monozygotic twins, out-of-frame TCR alpha sharing was systematically underestimated by recombination models, although the models agreed with sharing between unrelated individuals.

This clonotype has more than one count but fewer than ten. The antigen it binds to is not known. It has no much larger one-base neighbor in the sample; base qualities were not kept. V has 4 bases trimmed and J has 3 bases trimmed; junction bases matching no gene number 5. CDR1 and CDR2 were assigned from the germline V gene (reference sequence) as DFQATT and SNEGSKA. From the cysteine up to the phenylalanine, the CDR3 has a length of 13 residues. Just the 39-base CDR3 DNA is kept, in frame starting at base 1. Every donor was a healthy Caucasian. The library was produced with 5' RACE. The listed sequencing device is Illumina HiSeq 2000. A universal primer binding site was added through template switching, and the final cDNA carried a unique molecular identifier so that TCR cDNA molecules could be counted accurately. Specific primers in the conserved constant-segment region were used to synthesize first-strand cDNA for the TCR alpha and beta chains. To control for contamination, each cDNA library was double barcoded with a SMART-Mk sample barcode plus Illumina barcodes. TruSeq adapter sequences along with Illumina sample barcodes were introduced in two successive PCR steps. The TCR alpha and beta cDNA libraries were sequenced on the Illumina HiSeq platform using custom primers. The authors processed their data as follows. Unique molecular identifiers were extracted from raw reads with MiGEC, and CDR3 positions were determined with MiXCR. Recombination models were inferred per individual with the repgenHMM and IGoR tools using an EM algorithm. Shared clonotypes were analyzed with the tcR package in R, and sharing was normalized by the product of cloneset sizes. To study raw recombination without the effects of thymic and clonal selection, out-of-frame nonproductive sequences were analyzed. The public reads were quality trimmed at Q25 with fastp and then assembled into clones with MiXCR by TCRdb, keeping productive beta chains. When rows share a CDR3 protein, they turn into one entry using the most common DNA and genes. In this record, the V and J calls reflect TCRdb's handling and not the investigators' own analysis. Recorded for this sample are roughly 1,500,000 distinct CDR3 sequences; roughly a third of them occurred a single time. About 0.27% of the sample goes to the ten largest clones.

Sequencing was done on a sample of cord blood. The chain was built from TRBV20-1 and TRBJ2-7; TRBD1 agrees with 8 junctional bases. This TCR came from a newborn girl in good health. The CDR3 is CSANPGQDYEQYF. The DNA sequence is as follows: TGCAGTGCTAACCCGGGACAGGACTACGAGCAGTACTTC.